This TCR beta chain was profiled in a study of T cells in narcolepsy. Study-wide background: Donors had narcolepsy type 1 or type 2, or were healthy controls. Study-level results: Healthy controls reportedly lacked the autoreactive clonotypes serially found in patients' blood.

Comment on this clone: Its antigen is still unknown. The sample contains more than one DNA sequence encoding this CDR3.

The CDR3 has 15 amino acids. The germline V gene encodes CDR1 MNHNS and CDR2 SASEGT. Sequencing was performed with immunoSEQ multiplex PCR; in TCRdb, only in-frame clones are kept and a portion is missing. The sample has some 25,000 clones, 55% to 80% seen once. This rearrangement joins TRBV6-1 to TRBJ2-5; D might be TRBD2 (5 bases). Judging by the DNA end, TRBJ2-7 fits better; the J call may be wrong. The sequence came from a human donor in good health. The sequencing sample was made of memory (CD45RA-) CD4+ T cells from blood. For the CDR3, the DNA is TGTGCCAGCAGCGGTCAGAGGGTAGGATCCTACGAGCAGTACTTC. Its translation is CASSGQRVGSYEQYF.